This T cell receptor beta chain stems from a study of shared clonotypes between healthy human individuals. About the research overall: For every donor, three CD4 naive, three CD4 memory, two CD8 naive and one CD8 memory plates were used.

There are 16 residues in the CDR3. Germline CDR1 and CDR2: SGHVS and FNYEAQ. V was clipped by 3 bases and J by 4 bases, with 18 bases between them. The assay was carried out at the deep level. Method: immunoSEQ multiplex PCR; TCRdb's copy keeps in-frame clones and lacks some. The data hold under 1 million clones, with 90% to 98% observed a single time. CD8 cells regarded as naive lacked CD45RO, were positively chosen for CCR7, and omitted terminally differentiated effector memory CD45RA+ cells. The receptor's source is a man aged 25-45 years in good health. The chain links TRBV7-6 to TRBJ2-5; D is perhaps TRBD2 (5 bases). The sequencing input was naive CD8+ T cells sorted from blood. Here the CDR3 DNA reads TGTGCCAGCAGCTTCCCTAGCAGCCCCCGGGGAGAGACCCAGTACTTC. It codes for CASSFPSSPRGETQYF.